The text below deals with one T cell receptor beta chain. The data stem from a study of CD8 T cells in Susac syndrome. Reverse transcription of 0.5 to 1 ug RNA was performed with random hexamers. TCRdb independently ran MiXCR on the immunoSEQ multiplex PCR reads; one entry per CDR3 protein. The sample has about 110,000 distinct CDR3 sequences; less than 95% are singletons. The V end was cut by 6 bases, the J end by 1 base, with 16 bases between. CDR3 size: 15 residues. CDR1 LNHNV and CDR2 YYDKDF come from the germline V gene (reference sequence). This sequence joins TRBV15 and TRBJ2-7; D uncertain. The TCR was taken from a human donor with Susac syndrome. Sample: CD8+ T cells from PBMCs. DNA of the CDR3: TGTGCCACCAGTAGGTCGGGCAAGGGATCCTACGAGCAGTACTTC. It codes for CATSRSGKGSYEQYF.